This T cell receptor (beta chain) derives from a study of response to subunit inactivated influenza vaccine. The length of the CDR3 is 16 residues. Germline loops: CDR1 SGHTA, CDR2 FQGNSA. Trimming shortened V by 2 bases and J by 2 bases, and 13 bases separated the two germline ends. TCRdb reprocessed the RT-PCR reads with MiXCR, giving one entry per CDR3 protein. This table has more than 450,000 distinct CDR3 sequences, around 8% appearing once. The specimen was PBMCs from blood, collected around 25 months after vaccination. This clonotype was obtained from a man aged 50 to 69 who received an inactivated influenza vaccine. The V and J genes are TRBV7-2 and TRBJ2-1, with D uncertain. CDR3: CASSLQFQSPYNEQFF. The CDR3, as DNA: TGTGCCAGCAGCTTACAATTCCAGTCTCCCTACAATGAGCAGTTCTTC.